This T cell receptor (beta chain) was documented in a study of blood T cells in healthy people across ages. Regarding the study as a whole: Fewer expanded clones and more diversity marked long-lived versus aged donors. Per million T cells, TCR beta diversity dropped roughly linearly as age increased.

Notes on this clonotype: The antigen remains unidentified.

Sample-barcoded 5' priming and a J-beta primer mix drove a second PCR of roughly 6 to 12 cycles. TCRdb called the 5' RACE reads again in MiXCR, with one record for every CDR3 protein. The data show about a million distinct CDR3 sequences, around two fifths seen once. CDR3 size: 15 residues. The ends were cut back, 0 bases at V and 7 bases at J, with 15 bases in the middle. The TCR comes from a young man in good health. The sequenced material came from blood. V usage is TRBV12-3 or TRBV12-4 and J usage is TRBJ1-2; a possible D gene is TRBD1 (5 bases). The CDR3 region has the DNA TGTGCCAGCAGTTTAGCGACGGGGGTCTGGGGTGGCTACACCTTC. It encodes CASSLATGVWGGYTF.